Listed below are T cell receptor beta chains from one sample, sequenced in a study of shared clonotypes between healthy human individuals. Repertoires were generated with immunoSEQ multiplex PCR, while TCRdb's copy carries only in-frame clones and drops some. Among nearly 500,000 clones listed, less than 80% were seen once. The specimen was PBMCs. These receptors all come from a woman in her thirties or forties in good health. Some clones in this sample may be carry-over from other donors' samples. The CDR3 runs from the conserved cysteine through the conserved F or W. The order of the fields is J gene, clone size, V gene, CDR3 protein. Size is stated for part of the rows, as once, few or many counts, or as a class when the clone is expanded.

j_call: TRBJ1-1
clone_size: .
v_call: TRBV18
cdr3_aa: CASSALPGQGKSTEAFF

j_call: TRBJ2-2
clone_size: .
v_call: TRBV6-5
cdr3_aa: CASSESGQGRLFF

j_call: TRBJ1-5
clone_size: many
v_call: TRBV28
cdr3_aa: CASSPQGEDASNQPQHF

j_call: TRBJ2-4
clone_size: .
v_call: TRBV7-9
cdr3_aa: CASSRFETAVKNIQYF

j_call: TRBJ2-3
clone_size: .
v_call: TRBV19
cdr3_aa: CASSEGLTTDTQYF

j_call: TRBJ1-4
clone_size: .
v_call: TRBV19
cdr3_aa: CASSPGAVWAEKLFF

j_call: TRBJ2-7
clone_size: .
v_call: TRBV7-2
cdr3_aa: CASSLTSGSSYEQYF

j_call: TRBJ2-7
clone_size: once
v_call: TRBV18
cdr3_aa: CASSPPGSGRAEQYF

j_call: TRBJ2-3
clone_size: .
v_call: TRBV14
cdr3_aa: CASSQRSADTQYF

j_call: TRBJ2-5
clone_size: once
v_call: TRBV7-9
cdr3_aa: CASSLMAGVWETQYF

j_call: TRBJ2-1
clone_size: once
v_call: TRBV11-3
cdr3_aa: CASSPGGREGGNEQFF

j_call: TRBJ2-1
clone_size: .
v_call: TRBV4-2
cdr3_aa: CASSQGLAPSYNEQFF

j_call: TRBJ1-1
clone_size: .
v_call: TRBV7-2
cdr3_aa: CASSLGTGNTEAFF

j_call: TRBJ2-5
clone_size: .
v_call: TRBV2
cdr3_aa: CASTRTGREETQYF

j_call: TRBJ2-1
clone_size: many
v_call: TRBV27
cdr3_aa: CASRWDRYNEQFF

j_call: TRBJ2-3
clone_size: .
v_call: TRBV2
cdr3_aa: CASSERYNPTDTQYF

j_call: TRBJ2-3
clone_size: .
v_call: TRBV7-8
cdr3_aa: CASSLVPAGGADTQYF

j_call: TRBJ1-2
clone_size: .
v_call: TRBV14
cdr3_aa: CASSLSGTPVGYTF

j_call: TRBJ1-4
clone_size: few
v_call: TRBV5-1
cdr3_aa: CASSLDRREGKLFF

j_call: TRBJ1-2
clone_size: .
v_call: TRBV5-1
cdr3_aa: CASRSDVSGGYGYTF

j_call: TRBJ2-7
clone_size: once
v_call: TRBV11-3
cdr3_aa: CASSLGGPEVYEQYF

j_call: TRBJ1-2
clone_size: .
v_call: TRBV11-2
cdr3_aa: CASSPDSPNYGYTF

j_call: TRBJ2-1
clone_size: .
v_call: TRBV5-8
cdr3_aa: CASSLATGTYNEQFF

j_call: TRBJ2-7
clone_size: .
v_call: TRBV7-2
cdr3_aa: CASSLAGGASYEQYF

j_call: TRBJ1-2
clone_size: .
v_call: TRBV30
cdr3_aa: CAWSQRAYGYTF

j_call: TRBJ2-5
clone_size: .
v_call: TRBV20-1
cdr3_aa: CSARLLETQYF

j_call: TRBJ2-5
clone_size: .
v_call: TRBV11-2
cdr3_aa: CASSTGGEETQYF

j_call: TRBJ2-2
clone_size: .
v_call: TRBV11-3
cdr3_aa: CASSKGVTGELFF

j_call: TRBJ1-2
clone_size: many
v_call: TRBV6-4
cdr3_aa: CASSDSWDREGYGYTF

j_call: TRBJ2-2
clone_size: few
v_call: TRBV6-5
cdr3_aa: CASSGTSGDTGELFF

j_call: TRBJ1-1
clone_size: .
v_call: TRBV2
cdr3_aa: CASSRDRGNTEAFF

j_call: TRBJ2-7
clone_size: many
v_call: TRBV18
cdr3_aa: CASSPDTTYEQYF

j_call: TRBJ2-7
clone_size: .
v_call: TRBV11-2
cdr3_aa: CASSLMGGVAYEQYF

j_call: TRBJ2-7
clone_size: .
v_call: TRBV18
cdr3_aa: CASSPIRGQGEQYF

j_call: TRBJ2-7
clone_size: .
v_call: TRBV6-6
cdr3_aa: CASTPRGLYEQYF

j_call: TRBJ2-5
clone_size: .
v_call: TRBV7-7
cdr3_aa: CASSPRDREYETQYF

j_call: TRBJ2-3
clone_size: .
v_call: TRBV10-3
cdr3_aa: CAISESLAASTDTQYF

j_call: TRBJ2-7
clone_size: .
v_call: TRBV7-2
cdr3_aa: CASSLVISRVVDEQYF

j_call: TRBJ1-3
clone_size: once
v_call: TRBV7-8
cdr3_aa: CASSLTGGSGNTIYF

j_call: TRBJ1-5
clone_size: once
v_call: TRBV2
cdr3_aa: CASSVLLINQPQHF

j_call: TRBJ2-7
clone_size: .
v_call: TRBV19
cdr3_aa: CASSTQAGGYEQYF

j_call: TRBJ2-7
clone_size: .
v_call: TRBV18
cdr3_aa: CASSPPRSSYEQYF

j_call: TRBJ1-1
clone_size: .
v_call: TRBV18
cdr3_aa: CASSPRSQGDSTEAFF

j_call: TRBJ1-5
clone_size: few
v_call: TRBV18
cdr3_aa: CASSPRTGGRGNQPQHF

j_call: TRBJ2-1
clone_size: .
v_call: TRBV7-8
cdr3_aa: CASSPRLALEYNEQFF

j_call: TRBJ1-2
clone_size: .
v_call: TRBV11-3
cdr3_aa: CASSLDGQGYGYTF

j_call: TRBJ2-7
clone_size: few
v_call: TRBV6-5
cdr3_aa: CASSSGLAGGEQYF

j_call: TRBJ2-2
clone_size: .
v_call: TRBV10-1
cdr3_aa: CASSPLGAGTNTGELFF

j_call: TRBJ2-1
clone_size: .
v_call: TRBV18
cdr3_aa: CASSPPTSGKGEQFF

j_call: TRBJ2-7
clone_size: .
v_call: TRBV7-9
cdr3_aa: CASSLEGAGPYEQYF

j_call: TRBJ1-3
clone_size: .
v_call: TRBV28
cdr3_aa: CASSFTEWGNTIYF

j_call: TRBJ2-3
clone_size: .
v_call: TRBV7-3
cdr3_aa: CASSASNIADTQYF